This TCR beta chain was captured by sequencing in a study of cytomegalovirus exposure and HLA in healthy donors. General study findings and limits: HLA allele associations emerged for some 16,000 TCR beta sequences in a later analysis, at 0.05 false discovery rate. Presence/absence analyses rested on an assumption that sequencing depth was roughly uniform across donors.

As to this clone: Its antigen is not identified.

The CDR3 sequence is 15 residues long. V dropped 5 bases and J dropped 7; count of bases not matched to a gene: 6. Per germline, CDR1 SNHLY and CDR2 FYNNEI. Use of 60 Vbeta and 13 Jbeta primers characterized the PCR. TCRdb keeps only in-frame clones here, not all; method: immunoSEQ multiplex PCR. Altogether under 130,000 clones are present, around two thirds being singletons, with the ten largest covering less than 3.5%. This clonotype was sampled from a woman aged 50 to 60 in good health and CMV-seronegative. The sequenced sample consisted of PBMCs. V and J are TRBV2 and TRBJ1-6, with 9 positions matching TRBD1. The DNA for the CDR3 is TGTGCCAGCAGTCAACAGGGGGCTTACAATTCACCCCTCCACTTT. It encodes CASSQQGAYNSPLHF.